This entry lists 5 T cell receptor beta chains sequenced from one sample in a study of T cell changes during pregnancy in multiple sclerosis. Sequencing used immunoSEQ multiplex PCR; TCRdb keeps in-frame clones, though not all of them. This sample yields 20,000 or so clones, of which 70% to 90% are seen a single time; around 5% belongs to the top ten. This sample comprised CD8+ T cells from peripheral blood mononuclear cells, obtained in the third trimester of pregnancy. All receptors come from a female donor in good health, enrolled as a control in a pregnancy study.

The rearrangement uses TRBV28 and TRBJ1-3; no firm D call. The germline CDR1 and CDR2 sequences are MDHEN and SYDVKM. The CDR3 extends over 14 amino acids. Trimming left V 8 bases short and J 0 bases short, with 11 bases between. The CDR3 here is CASEGRISGNTIYF. The CDR3 nucleotides are TGTGCCAGCGAAGGCAGGATCTCTGGAAACACCATATATTTT.

This clone was counted between two and nine times. The V and J genes are TRBV4-3 and TRBJ2-2, with D tentatively TRBD2 (7 bases). Germline CDR1 and CDR2: LGHNA and YSLEER. This CDR3 has 16 amino acids. Trimming shortened V by 1 base and J by 6 bases, and 15 bases separated the two germline ends. In DNA form, the CDR3 reads TGCGCCAGCAGCCAAGTGTGGGGGGGGCTTGCCGGGGAGCTGTTTTTT. This gives the protein CASSQVWGGLAGELFF.

There are a few counts of this clone. J is TRBJ2-7 and V is TRBV6-1, with 9 nucleotides matching TRBD2. Per the germline V gene, CDR1 is MNHNS and CDR2 is SASEGT. The V segment lost 2 bases and the J segment 3 bases; nucleotides outside the gene matches: 11. The CDR3 runs 17 residues. The CDR3 DNA sequence: TGTGCCAGCAGTGAACCAGCGGGGGGAGGGGTAGGCTACGAGCAGTACTTC. Translated, it gives CASSEPAGGGVGYEQYF.

The chain combines TRBV7-9 with TRBJ2-1, with 11 bases identical to TRBD1. Germline V gene sequence: CDR1 SEHNR, CDR2 FQNEAQ (reference sequence). The V gene end was trimmed by 2 bases and the J gene end by 4 bases; junction bases not matched to a gene: 4. The CDR3 consists of 16 residues. The CDR3 region is CASSLRGQGDYNEQFF. The CDR3 DNA reads TGTGCCAGCAGCTTAAGGGGACAGGGGGATTACAATGAGCAGTTCTTC.

This clone is a singleton in its sample. This rearrangement joins TRBV9 to TRBJ1-5; D remains unclear. Germline V gene lookup returns CDR1 SGDLS and CDR2 YYNGEE. The ends were cut back, 3 bases at V and 4 bases at J, with 11 bases in the middle. This CDR3 comprises 14 residues. CDR3 DNA: TGTGCCAGCAGCGCCGCGGGCCGGAATCAGCCCCAGCATTTT. Protein sequence: CASSAAGRNQPQHF. Looking up the rest from reference TRBV9 and TRBJ1-5 gives the full variable domain: DSGVTQTPKHLITATGQRVTLRCSPRSGDLSVYWYQQSLDQGLQFLIQYYNGEERAKGNILERFSAQQFPDLHSELNLSSLELGDSALYFCASSAAGRNQPQHFGDGTRLSIL.